These T cell receptor beta chains were read from a single sample in a study of CD8+ T cells in alopecia areata. Clones were read by immunoSEQ multiplex PCR, and TCRdb kept only the in-frame ones, dropping some. Of about 120,000 clones in the sample, about half were seen once. The input for sequencing was CD4+ T cells sorted from blood, taken at week 4, from a patient treated with tofacitinib. These receptors all stem from a human donor with alopecia areata. Each CDR3 is given with its conserved first and last residue. A D gene is named only where the DNA matches it firmly. Not every row has a clone size; where given, it reads once, few, many or a size class.

>TRBJ2-2|NA|few|TRBV5-5
TGTGCCAGCAGCTTGGAGTCAGCCGGGGAGCTGTTTTTT
CASSLESAGELFF
>TRBJ1-5|NA|NA|TRBV30
TGTGCCTGGAGTGAAGGGCAGGGTGAACAGCCCCAGCATTTT
CAWSEGQGEQPQHF
>TRBJ1-3|NA|NA|TRBV6-6
TGTGCCAGCAGCCTGACAGTTTATGGAAACACCATATATTTT
CASSLTVYGNTIYF
>TRBJ2-4|NA|NA|TRBV29-1
TGCAGCGTTGAAGGGGGCGGAAACATTCAGTACTTC
CSVEGGGNIQYF
>TRBJ2-3|NA|few|TRBV29-1
TGCAGCGTTCTGTCCAGCACAGATACGCAGTATTTT
CSVLSSTDTQYF
>TRBJ1-1|NA|NA|TRBV30
TGTGCCTGGAGCTTCGGGTCCAAGAAAGCTTTCTTT
CAWSFGSKKAFF
>TRBJ2-1|NA|NA|TRBV19
TGTGCCAGTTCACGGAGAACCAACTACAATGAGCAGTTCTTC
CASSRRTNYNEQFF
>TRBJ1-1|NA|NA|TRBV6-5
TGTGCCAGCAGTTCCGGTGACACTGGGGTCGCTGAAGCTTTCTTT
CASSSGDTGVAEAFF
>TRBJ1-5|NA|few|TRBV7-8
TGTGCCAGCAGCTTAGTGGCTCAGCCCCAGCATTTT
CASSLVAQPQHF
>TRBJ1-5|NA|NA|TRBV7-8
TGTGCCAGCAGCTTCAGGGGTAGAAGTCAGCCCCAGCATTTT
CASSFRGRSQPQHF
>TRBJ1-4|NA|NA|TRBV30
TGTGCCTGGAGTGTTGGGGGGAGACTGTTTTTT
CAWSVGGRLFF
>TRBJ1-5|NA|NA|TRBV6-1
TGTGCCAGCAGTGAATGGGTTCCGGGGATTGGGAGCAATCAGCCCCAGCATTTT
CASSEWVPGIGSNQPQHF
>TRBJ1-1|NA|few|TRBV7-9
TGTGCCAGCACCCAACATTTGAACACTGAAGCTTTCTTT
CASTQHLNTEAFF
>TRBJ2-7|NA|NA|TRBV29-1
TGCAGCGTTCGGAGGGGGGTCTACGAGCAGTACTTC
CSVRRGVYEQYF
>TRBJ1-2|NA|NA|TRBV6-6
TGTGCCAGCAGTTCAACAGGGATGGGGGGGTATGGCTACACCTTC
CASSSTGMGGYGYTF
>TRBJ2-3|NA|once|TRBV5-1
TGCGCCAGCAGCCCCGGGCCAACCGAGGGCACAGATACGCAGTATTTT
CASSPGPTEGTDTQYF
>TRBJ2-1|NA|few|TRBV7-9
TGTGCCACCTCGGAGCAGGGCGCCTACAATGAGCAGTTCTTC
CATSEQGAYNEQFF
>TRBJ1-5|NA|once|TRBV27
TGTGCCAGCAGTTTTGGGGGGGATCAGCCCCAGCATTTT
CASSFGGDQPQHF
>TRBJ2-3|TRBD1|once|TRBV29-1
TGCAGCGTTGAGAACAGGGGGCGAGGGTATTTT
CSVENRGRGYF
>TRBJ1-1|NA|NA|TRBV2
TGTGCCAGCAGTGTCGGCCCGAACACTGAAGCTTTCTTT
CASSVGPNTEAFF
>TRBJ2-7|NA|few|TRBV6-1
TGTGCCAGCAGGTACCAGTACGAGCAGTACTTC
CASRYQYEQYF
>TRBJ1-1|NA|NA|TRBV2
TGTGCCAGCAGTGAAGGGAAGGGGATAGACACTGAAGCTTTCTTT
CASSEGKGIDTEAFF
>TRBJ2-5|NA|NA|TRBV18
TGTGCCAGCTCACCGAACCAAGAGACCCAGTACTTC
CASSPNQETQYF
>TRBJ2-7|TRBD2|few|TRBV9
TGTGCCAGCAGCCCCCGGGCTAGCGGGAGGGCCCTGTACTTC
CASSPRASGRALYF
>TRBJ1-1|NA|NA|TRBV29-1
TGCAGCGTAAAGATCGTCCATGGGAACACTGAAGCTTTCTTT
CSVKIVHGNTEAFF
>TRBJ2-7|NA|NA|TRBV29-1
TGCAGCGTTGAAGCCCGGGACACAACCTACGAGCAGTACTTC
CSVEARDTTYEQYF
>TRBJ2-7|TRBD1|NA|TRBV5-4
TGTGCCAGCAGCTGGACAGGCTACGAGCAGTACTTC
CASSWTGYEQYF
>TRBJ2-3|NA|few|TRBV18
TGTGCCAGCTCACCGGGGATTAGCACAGATACGCAGTATTTT
CASSPGISTDTQYF
>TRBJ2-5|NA|NA|TRBV6-6
TGTGCCAGCAGTCTGTCATGGGAGACCCAGTACTTC
CASSLSWETQYF
>TRBJ1-2|NA|NA|TRBV2
TGTGCCAACTCGACTTCAGGGTTTTATGGCTACACCTTC
CANSTSGFYGYTF
>TRBJ1-5|TRBD1|NA|TRBV4-1
TGCGCCAGCAGCCAAGATATGACAGGGGCCCGGCCCCAGCATTTT
CASSQDMTGARPQHF
>TRBJ1-5|TRBD1|once|TRBV5-1
TGCGCCAGCAGCTCCACAGGGGTTGATCAGCCCCAGCATTTT
CASSSTGVDQPQHF
>TRBJ1-6|NA|few|TRBV30
TGTGCCTGGAGTGAGGGCTATAATTCACCCCTCCACTTT
CAWSEGYNSPLHF
>TRBJ2-1|NA|few|TRBV2
TGTGCCAGCAGCGTTGAGAGGGAGAATGAGCAGTTCTTC
CASSVERENEQFF
>TRBJ2-5|NA|NA|TRBV18
TGTGCCAGCTCATCCCAAGAGACCCAGTACTTC
CASSSQETQYF
>TRBJ2-4|NA|few|TRBV11-2
TGTGCCAGCAGCTTAGCCAAAAACATTCAGTACTTC
CASSLAKNIQYF
>TRBJ1-6|NA|few|TRBV5-1
TGCGCCAGCAGCTTGCAGGGAGGGAATTCACCCCTCCACTTT
CASSLQGGNSPLHF
>TRBJ2-7|NA|NA|TRBV29-1
TGCAGCGTACTCGACAGTACAACCTACGAGCAGTACTTC
CSVLDSTTYEQYF
>TRBJ1-5|TRBD1|few|TRBV29-1
TGCAGCGTTCAAGTAGGTAGGGGGCCGGGGCGGCCCCAGCATTTT
CSVQVGRGPGRPQHF
>TRBJ1-1|NA|NA|TRBV13
TGTGCCAGCAGCTCCAGGGGAGGGGCGAACACTGAAGCTTTCTTT
CASSSRGGANTEAFF
>TRBJ2-3|NA|NA|TRBV9
TGTGCCAGCAGCGTACTTCTAGAGGGCACAGATACGCAGTATTTT
CASSVLLEGTDTQYF
>TRBJ1-5|TRBD1|NA|TRBV7-9
TGTGCCAGCAGCCCTGGGGACAGTTACAATCAGCCCCAGCATTTT
CASSPGDSYNQPQHF
>TRBJ2-6|NA|NA|TRBV25-1
TGTGCCAGCAGTGACCCGATGGGGGCTGGGGCCAACGTCCTGACTTTC
CASSDPMGAGANVLTF
>TRBJ2-7|NA|NA|TRBV5-1
TGCGCCAGCAGCTTGGTTTCAGGGCTTGTTTCCTACGAGCAGTACTTC
CASSLVSGLVSYEQYF